This TCR beta chain was observed in a study of CXCR3-negative and CXCR3-positive naive CD8 T cells. Study-wide results and caveats: CD5 surface expression was similar among naive subsets, and TCR strength was estimated by inference from TRB CDR3 properties. Both naive subsets showed comparably high diversity, and memory CD8+ cells showed much lower diversity. For CXCR3-positive naive cells, TRB CDR3s were more hydrophobic than those of CXCR3-negative naive cells.

A remark on this clonotype: Its antigen is unidentified.

Germline V gives CDR1 SQVTM, CDR2 ANQGSEA. This CDR3 has 11 amino acids. 5' RACE with UMI labels generated the TRB cDNA libraries. TCRdb reworked the 5' RACE reads into one entry per CDR3 protein, no DNA. The sample table sets out 50,000 to 75,000 distinct CDR3 sequences. Among CD8+ T cells, naive ones were CD45RO-CCR7+CD27+CD95-. The sample was naive CXCR3- CD8+ T cells from blood. The subset denotes: CD45RO-CCR7+CD27+CD95- naive CD8+ T cells lacking CXCR3 (TNR3-). This chain joins TRBV29-1 and TRBJ1-2. The receptor was isolated from a human donor in good health. Some clones in this sample may be carry-over from other donors' samples. Here the CDR3 reads CSVVGSHGYTF.